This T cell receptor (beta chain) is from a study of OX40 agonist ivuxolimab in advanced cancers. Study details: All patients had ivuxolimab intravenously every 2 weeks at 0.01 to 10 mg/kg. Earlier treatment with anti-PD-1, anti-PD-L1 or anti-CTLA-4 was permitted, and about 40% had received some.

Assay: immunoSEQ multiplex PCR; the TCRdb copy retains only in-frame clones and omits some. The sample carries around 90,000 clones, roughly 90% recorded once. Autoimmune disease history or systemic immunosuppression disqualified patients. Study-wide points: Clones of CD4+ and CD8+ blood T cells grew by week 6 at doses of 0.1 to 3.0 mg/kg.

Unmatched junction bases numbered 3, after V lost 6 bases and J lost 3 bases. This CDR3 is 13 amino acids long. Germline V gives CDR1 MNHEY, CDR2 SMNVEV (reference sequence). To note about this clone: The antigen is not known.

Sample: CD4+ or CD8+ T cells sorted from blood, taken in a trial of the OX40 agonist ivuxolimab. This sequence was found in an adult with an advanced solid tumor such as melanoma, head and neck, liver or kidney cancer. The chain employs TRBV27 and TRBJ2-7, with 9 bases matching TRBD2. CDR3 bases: TGTGCCAGCAGGGGACTAGCCTACTACGAGCAGTACTTC. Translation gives CASRGLAYYEQYF.